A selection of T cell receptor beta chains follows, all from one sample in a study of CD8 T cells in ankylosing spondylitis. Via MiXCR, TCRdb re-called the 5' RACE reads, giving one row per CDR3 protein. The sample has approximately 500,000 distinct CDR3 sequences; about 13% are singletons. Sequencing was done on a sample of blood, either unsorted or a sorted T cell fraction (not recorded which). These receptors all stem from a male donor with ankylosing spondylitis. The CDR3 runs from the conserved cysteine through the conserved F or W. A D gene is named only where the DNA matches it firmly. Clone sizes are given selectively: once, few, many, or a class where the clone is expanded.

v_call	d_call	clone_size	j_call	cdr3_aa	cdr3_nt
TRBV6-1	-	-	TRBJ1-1	CASSEVRSSHDTEAFF	TGTGCCAGCAGTGAAGTGAGGTCTTCCCATGACACTGAAGCTTTCTTT
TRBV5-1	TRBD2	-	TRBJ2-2	CASSSGLAGGYGELFF	TGCGCCAGCAGCTCTGGACTAGCGGGAGGGTACGGGGAGCTGTTTTTT
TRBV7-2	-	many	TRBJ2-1	CASSLDTTYNEQFF	TGTGCCAGCAGCTTAGACACGACCTACAATGAGCAGTTCTTC
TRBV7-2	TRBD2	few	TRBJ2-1	CASSLTRLAGNEQFF	TGTGCCAGCAGCTTAACGAGACTAGCTGGCAATGAGCAGTTCTTC
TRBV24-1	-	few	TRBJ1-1	CATRGRRTNLNTEAFF	TGTGCCACCAGGGGGAGGAGGACAAATCTGAACACTGAAGCTTTCTTT
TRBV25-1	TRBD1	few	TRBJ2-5	CASSETGGWETQYF	TGTGCCAGCAGTGAGACAGGGGGATGGGAGACCCAGTACTTC
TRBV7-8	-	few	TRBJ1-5	CASDKAGGNQPQHF	TGTGCCAGCGATAAGGCAGGGGGCAATCAGCCCCAGCATTTT
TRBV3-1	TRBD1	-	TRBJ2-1	CASSHWDRDNEQFF	TGTGCCAGCAGCCATTGGGACAGGGACAATGAGCAGTTCTTC
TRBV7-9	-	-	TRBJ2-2	CASSLGRPINPGELFF	TGTGCCAGCAGCTTAGGTCGGCCCATTAATCCCGGGGAGCTGTTTTTT
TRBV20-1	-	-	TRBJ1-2	CSASQRNNYGYTF	TGCAGTGCTAGTCAACGAAATAACTATGGCTACACCTTC
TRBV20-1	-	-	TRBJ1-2	CSASRPNYGYTF	TGCAGTGCTTCCCGGCCGAACTATGGCTACACCTTC
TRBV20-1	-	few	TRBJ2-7	CSAWGDRNLAYEQYF	TGCAGTGCTTGGGGAGACAGGAACCTTGCGTACGAGCAGTACTTC
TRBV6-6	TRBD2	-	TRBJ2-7	CASSSLAGVEQYF	TGTGCCAGCAGTTCCCTAGCGGGAGTCGAGCAGTACTTC
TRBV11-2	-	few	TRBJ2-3	CASSLDWVRVSRDTQYF	TGTGCCAGCAGCTTAGATTGGGTCAGGGTATCAAGAGATACGCAGTATTTT
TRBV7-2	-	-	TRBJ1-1	CATLQGIRTEAFF	TGTGCCACCTTACAAGGGATAAGGACTGAAGCTTTCTTT
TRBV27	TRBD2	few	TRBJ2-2	CASSPSGLAGAGELFF	TGTGCCAGCAGTCCCTCCGGACTAGCGGGAGCCGGGGAGCTGTTTTTT
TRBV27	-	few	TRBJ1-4	CASRMTGTATNEKLFF	TGTGCCAGCCGAATGACAGGAACTGCAACTAATGAAAAACTGTTTTTT
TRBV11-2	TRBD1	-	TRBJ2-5	CASSLALDRVQETQYF	TGTGCCAGCAGCTTAGCCCTCGACAGGGTACAAGAGACCCAGTACTTC
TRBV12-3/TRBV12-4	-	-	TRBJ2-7	CASRAGGSSYEQYF	TGTGCCAGCAGGGCCGGTGGGTCTTCCTACGAGCAGTACTTC
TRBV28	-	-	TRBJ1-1	CASSPVTDTEAFF	TGTGCCAGCAGTCCAGTCACAGACACTGAAGCTTTCTTT
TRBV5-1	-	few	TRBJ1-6	CASSLGDRTPNSPLHF	TGCGCCAGCAGCTTGGGCGACAGGACTCCTAATTCACCCCTCCACTTT
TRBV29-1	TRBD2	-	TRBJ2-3	CSVLGRIGTDTQYF	TGCAGCGTACTCGGGAGGATCGGCACAGATACGCAGTATTTT
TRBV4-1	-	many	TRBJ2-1	CASSPWASTYNEQFF	TGCGCCAGCAGCCCCTGGGCTAGCACCTACAATGAGCAGTTCTTC
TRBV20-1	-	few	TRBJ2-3	CSASTPTGAVGPPDTQYF	TGCAGTGCTAGTACCCCTACGGGCGCCGTCGGTCCTCCAGATACGCAGTATTTT
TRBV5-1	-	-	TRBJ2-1	CASSLAGEITYNEQFF	TGCGCCAGCAGCTTGGCTGGCGAGATAACCTACAATGAGCAGTTCTTC